Presented here are 25 T cell receptor beta chains from one specimen sequenced in a study of blood T cell repertoires in COVID-19 (dated by TCRdb to 2018 to 2021). Receptor libraries were prepared by the immunoSEQ multiplex PCR assay. Held by TCRdb, this immuneACCESS table contains in-frame sequences only and omits some clones. Under half of the omission traces to an unresolved V gene where checked; the cause of the rest is unknown. The table for this sample lists about 100,000 clones; over 70% of them were counted only once. Around 4.5% of the sample is in the top ten clones. Sequenced material: peripheral blood. All receptors come from a man between 60 and 75 years old with acute or convalescent COVID-19.

This clone was seen repeatedly, ten times or more. The J gene is TRBJ2-5, the V gene TRBV5-5; TRBD2 might be the D (7 bases). CDR3 length: 17 residues. Germline V gives CDR1 SGHKS, CDR2 YYEKEE (reference sequence). Trimming removed 0 bases at V and 5 bases at J, with 20 bases between. CDR3 protein: CASSLATGGLVGETQYF. The CDR3 DNA is TGTGCCAGCAGCTTGGCCACCGGGGGGCTCGTCGGGGAGACCCAGTACTTC.

There are a few counts of this clone. The chain links TRBV5-1 to TRBJ2-1, with 9 positions matching TRBD2. This CDR3 has 15 amino acids. V lost 0 bases, J lost 6 bases, and 4 bases stayed unmatched. Germline assignment: CDR1 SGHRS and CDR2 YFSETQ. The CDR3 nucleotides read TGCGCCAGCAGCTTGGTTGGGACTAGCATCAATGAGCAGTTCTTC. This encodes CASSLVGTSINEQFF. The whole variable domain, filled in from reference TRBV5-1 and TRBJ2-1, reads KAGVTQTPRYLIKTRGQQVTLSCSPISGHRSVSWYQQTPGQGLQFLFEYFSETQRNKGNFPGRFSGRQFSNSRSEMNVSTLELGDSALYLCASSLVGTSINEQFFGPGTRLTVL.

The table lists this clone with a count of one. The chain links TRBV4-3 to TRBJ1-4, with D perhaps TRBD1 (6 bases). The CDR3 runs 12 residues. The germline CDR1 and CDR2 sequences are LGHNA and YSLEER. The germline V and J ends were trimmed by 3 bases and 8 bases, with 7 bases remaining between them. The CDR3 nucleotides read TGCGCCAGCAGCCATACAGGGGAAAAACTGTTTTTT. As protein: CASSHTGEKLFF.

This clone was counted only a few times. This rearrangement joins TRBV6-5 to TRBJ1-2; D unresolved. The germline gives CDR1 MNHEY, CDR2 SVGAGI. Trimming cost V 10 bases and J 0 bases, with 12 bases left between them. The CDR3 runs 13 residues. The CDR3, as DNA: TGTGCCACCCAGACCCAGGCTAACTATGGCTACACCTTC. It specifies CATQTQANYGYTF.

The chain combines TRBV19 with TRBJ1-1; D might be TRBD1 (5 bases). The CDR3 totals 14 residues. Per the germline V gene, CDR1 is LNHDA and CDR2 is SQIVND (reference sequence). Trimming cost V 10 bases and J 1 base, with 16 bases left between them. In nucleotides, the CDR3 is TGTGCCACCGGGGGATCATGGGGGAACACTGAAGCTTTCTTT. This translates into CATGGSWGNTEAFF. Based on the CDR3 plus reference TRBV19 and TRBJ1-1, the full variable domain is DGGITQSPKYLFRKEGQNVTLSCEQNLNHDAMYWYRQDPGQGLRLIYYSQIVNDFQKGDIAEGYSVSREKKESFPLTVTSAQKNPTAFYLCATGGSWGNTEAFFGQGTRLTVV.

The gene calls are TRBV19 and TRBJ1-2, with 11 positions matching TRBD1. Losses at the gene ends were 5 bases for V and 2 bases for J; bases not matched to a gene: 7. Germline V gene data show CDR1 as LNHDA and CDR2 as SQIVND (reference sequence). The CDR3 has 16 amino acids. The CDR3 region has the DNA TGTGCCAGTAGTTCGGGACAGGGGGTTGTAAACTATGGCTACACCTTC. This translates into CASSSGQGVVNYGYTF.

The rearrangement links TRBV5-6 to TRBJ2-1, with D possibly being TRBD1 (6 bases). CDR3 size: 16 residues. Germline CDR1 and CDR2: SGHDT and YYEEEE. Between the trimmed V and J ends, which lost 7 bases and 9 bases, there was a span of 26 bases. Here the CDR3 DNA reads TGTGCCAGCTCCTTGAGGGTCAGGGATGACAGGCGTGAGCAGTTCTTC. It yields the protein CASSLRVRDDRREQFF.

A remark on this clone: This specimen includes other DNA sequences encoding the same CDR3. The J gene is TRBJ2-7, the V gene TRBV6-5, with 11 bases identical to TRBD1. V shed 4 bases and J 1 base; nucleotides not matched to a gene: 3. CDR3 length: 15 residues. CDR1 MNHEY and CDR2 SVGAGI come from the germline V gene. As DNA, the CDR3 is TGTGCCAGCAGTTTTCGGGACAGGGGGTCCTACGAGCAGTACTTC. Amino acids: CASSFRDRGSYEQYF.

The gene calls are TRBV5-1 and TRBJ1-6, with 8 bases matching TRBD1. The trim removed 5 bases at V and 7 bases at J, leaving 5 bases unmatched. CDR3 length: 14 residues. Germline lookup yields CDR1 SGHRS and CDR2 YFSETQ. The CDR3 nucleotides read TGCGCCAGCAGAGGACAGGGTTCGAATTCACCCCTCCACTTT. This translates into CASRGQGSNSPLHF.

The genes are TRBV6-5 and TRBJ2-1; TRBD1 might be the D (5 bases). Germline loops: CDR1 MNHEY, CDR2 SVGAGI. This CDR3 comprises 16 residues. Trimming pared 0 bases from V and 4 bases from J, leaving 13 bases between. In DNA form, the CDR3 reads TGTGCCAGCAGTTACTCAAGGGGTCGGGCATACAATGAGCAGTTCTTC. It codes for CASSYSRGRAYNEQFF.

This chain joins TRBV14 and TRBJ1-2; no reliable D call. This CDR3 contains 13 residues. Germline V gene sequence: CDR1 SGHDN, CDR2 FVKESK. Between the trimmed V and J ends, which lost 4 bases and 3 bases, there was a span of 9 bases. The CDR3 sequence is CASSPGLDYGYTF. CDR3 DNA: TGTGCCAGCAGCCCAGGTCTGGACTATGGCTACACCTTC.

The rearrangement joins TRBV20-1 to TRBJ1-5; D is undetermined. Trimming left V 3 bases short and J 2 bases short, with 5 bases between. CDR3 length: 12 amino acids. From germline, CDR1 is DFQATT and CDR2 SNEGSKA (reference sequence). CDR3 nucleotides: TGCAGTGCTAGTTCCGGCAATCAGCCCCAGCATTTT. As protein: CSASSGNQPQHF.

This sequence joins TRBV9 and TRBJ1-1; 8 positions agree with TRBD1. V shed 2 bases and J 4 bases; nucleotides not matched to a gene: 10. The CDR3 covers 16 residues. Looked up from germline, CDR1 is SGDLS and CDR2 is YYNGEE. The CDR3 DNA reads TGTGCCAGCAGCGTCGGACAGGGAGGTCTGGTCACTGAAGCTTTCTTT. This sequence encodes CASSVGQGGLVTEAFF.

The V call is TRBV5-1, the J call TRBJ1-2; D is uncertain. CDR3 length: 12 amino acids. CDR1 and CDR2 from the germline V gene are SGHRS and YFSETQ. Deletions cut 0 bases from V and 8 bases from J, with 8 bases between. CDR3: CASSLGEMGYTF. The DNA for the CDR3 is TGCGCCAGCAGCTTGGGGGAGATGGGCTACACCTTC.

The chain carries TRBV3-1 (or the pseudogene TRBV3-2) and TRBJ2-5; TRBD2 matches 10 bases. Germline V gene sequence: CDR1 LGHDT, CDR2 YNNKEL (reference sequence). V was clipped by 1 base and J by 5 bases; unmatched bases: 31. CDR3 length equals 24 residues. Here the CDR3 DNA reads TGTGCCAGCAGCCAAGGCGTCTTCAAACCTTTATACGAGCGGGGGGGCGGGTCTGAGGAGACCCAGTACTTC. Amino acids: CASSQGVFKPLYERGGGSEETQYF.

This clone occurred a few times. V is TRBV19 and J is TRBJ1-1, with 7 bases matching TRBD1. This CDR3 comprises 16 residues. J was trimmed by 5 bases and V by 6 bases; bases with no gene match: 15. Germline V CDR1 and CDR2: LNHDA, SQIVND (reference sequence). This CDR3 is CASSNTRQGYHTEAFF. In DNA, the CDR3 is TGTGCCAGTAGCAACACGCGACAGGGCTATCATACTGAAGCTTTCTTT.

V usage is TRBV6-1 and J usage is TRBJ1-5; 9 nucleotides line up with TRBD1. The germline CDR1 and CDR2 sequences are MNHNS and SASEGT. V shed 0 bases and J 7 bases; nucleotides not matched to a gene: 10. The CDR3 totals 17 residues. The CDR3 nucleotides are TGTGCCAGCAGTGAAGCGCTTGGGGACAGGGTGGGGCAGCCCCAGCATTTT. Protein sequence: CASSEALGDRVGQPQHF.

The chain recombines TRBV7-8 with TRBJ2-1, with 7 bases lining up with TRBD2. Germline V gene sequence: CDR1 SGHVS, CDR2 FQNEAQ. This CDR3 contains 13 residues. J gave up 7 bases and V 9 bases, and 9 bases lay outside the gene matches. The CDR3 loop reads CASEKGLDNEQFF. For the CDR3, the DNA is TGTGCCAGTGAAAAAGGACTAGATAATGAGCAGTTCTTC.

This chain links TRBV5-1 with TRBJ1-1; tentatively, D is TRBD1 (6 bases). V shed 0 bases and J shed 4 bases, with 13 bases lying between them. Germline CDR1 is SGHRS and CDR2 is YFSETQ. The CDR3 contains 15 residues. Written as DNA, the CDR3 is TGCGCCAGCAGCTTGGCCAGGGGAGAGGGCACTGAAGCTTTCTTT. Its translation is CASSLARGEGTEAFF. The variable domain in full, completed from reference TRBV5-1 and TRBJ1-1, reads KAGVTQTPRYLIKTRGQQVTLSCSPISGHRSVSWYQQTPGQGLQFLFEYFSETQRNKGNFPGRFSGRQFSNSRSEMNVSTLELGDSALYLCASSLARGEGTEAFFGQGTRLTVV.

V usage is TRBV5-6 and J usage is TRBJ2-3; TRBD1 matches 10 bases. This CDR3 contains 16 residues. Germline loops: CDR1 SGHDT, CDR2 YYEEEE. The trim removed 4 bases at V and 2 bases at J, leaving 7 bases unmatched. CDR3 DNA: TGTGCCAGCAGCAGGGACAGGGGATACCTCACAGATACGCAGTATTTT. This codes for CASSRDRGYLTDTQYF. Drawing the rest from reference TRBV5-6 and TRBJ2-3, the complete variable domain is DAGVTQSPTHLIKTRGQQVTLRCSPKSGHDTVSWYQQALGQGPQFIFQYYEEEERQRGNFPDRFSGHQFPNYSSELNVNALLLGDSALYLCASSRDRGYLTDTQYFGPGTRLTVL.

This clone was seen a single time. The rearrangement joins TRBV15 to TRBJ2-4; TRBD1 agrees at 8 bases. Losses at the gene ends were 1 base for V and 0 bases for J; bases not matched to a gene: 14. This CDR3 region has 20 residues. Germline CDR1 reads LNHNV; CDR2 reads YYDKDF (reference sequence). The CDR3 DNA follows: TGTGCCACCAGCAGAGGGTCCGGGACAGGAAGCAAACTAGCCAAAAACATTCAGTACTTC. It encodes CATSRGSGTGSKLAKNIQYF.

This sequence joins TRBV6-2 or TRBV6-3 and TRBJ1-1, with 9 bases matching TRBD1. The CDR3 has 16 residues. Losses at the gene ends were 4 bases for V and 4 bases for J; bases not matched to a gene: 10. The V gene's germline CDR1 is MNHEY and CDR2 SVGEGT. CDR3 bases: TGTGCCAGCAGTTCCCGAAGTAAGACAGGGGGCACTGAAGCTTTCTTT. Translating gives CASSSRSKTGGTEAFF.

This clone was observed a single time. The junction differs from germline at one of its ends, possibly a read error. The J gene is TRBJ2-1, the V gene TRBV18, with 8 positions matching TRBD2. Per germline, CDR1 KGHSH and CDR2 LQKENI. The CDR3 runs to 16 residues. Here the CDR3 reads CASSQGPVAGLMIPLF. The CDR3 coding sequence is TGTGCCAGCTCCCAGGGGCCGGTAGCGGGACTGATGATCCCGCTCTTC.

The chain uses TRBV4-1 and TRBJ2-5, with D possibly being TRBD1 (6 bases). The length of the CDR3 is 13 residues. The ends were cut back, 0 bases at V and 6 bases at J, with 8 bases in the middle. Per germline, CDR1 MGHRA and CDR2 YSYEKL. The CDR3 loop reads CASSQDRGQTQYF. CDR3 DNA sequence: TGCGCCAGCAGCCAAGACAGGGGACAGACCCAGTACTTC.

The chain employs TRBV30 and TRBJ1-1; 8 bases align to TRBD1. This CDR3 contains 16 residues. V gave up 0 bases and J gave up 0 bases; unmatched junction bases: 6. Germline loops: CDR1 GTSNPN, CDR2 SVGIG (reference sequence). CDR3 sequence (DNA): TGTGCCTGGAGTGTAGCGACAGGGGCTTTGAACACTGAAGCTTTCTTT. It yields the protein CAWSVATGALNTEAFF.